The 24 T cell receptor beta chains below come from one sample, sequenced in a study of a mutant IDH1 vaccine in newly diagnosed glioma. As to time point: week 5, during vaccination. A single vaccine dose contained 300 ug of mutant IDH1 20-mer peptide, and topical imiquimod was used with it. Clones were sequenced by immunoSEQ multiplex PCR, and TCRdb holds only the in-frame ones, with some missing. The table records around 56,000 clones, approximately 80% of them present only once. These receptors lack a known antigen. The sample consisted of PBMCs, taken from a glioma patient whose treatment included an IDH1 peptide vaccine. Receptors were obtained from a woman aged 18-29 years with glioma. Some clones in this sample may be carry-over from other donors' samples.

The gene calls are TRBV4-1 and TRBJ2-2; D tentatively reads TRBD1 or TRBD2 (5 bases each). The CDR3 sequence is 14 residues long. CDR1 is MGHRA, CDR2 YSYEKL, per germline. The V end lost 4 bases, the J end lost 2 bases, and 8 bases lay between the germline ends. The DNA of the CDR3 is TGCGCCAGCAGCCCGGGACCAAACACCGGGGAGCTGTTTTTT. It codes for CASSPGPNTGELFF.

CDR3 amino acids: CASNFVGGVTGELFF. CDR3 bases: TGTGCCAGCAATTTTGTCGGGGGGGTAACCGGGGAGCTGTTTTTT. The V gene is TRBV7-2, the J gene TRBJ2-2, with 8 bases that match TRBD2. Losses at the gene ends were 7 bases for V and 5 bases for J; bases not matched to a gene: 9. CDR1 SGHTA and CDR2 FQGNSA come from the germline V gene. The CDR3 runs to 15 residues.

This chain links TRBV6-1 with TRBJ2-6; D is undetermined. Germline CDR1 MNHNS, CDR2 SASEGT. The germline V and J ends were trimmed by 5 bases and 0 bases, with 8 bases remaining between them. The CDR3 covers 15 residues. The CDR3 nucleotides are TGTGCCAGCAGTACACGACCCTCTGGGGCCAACGTCCTGACTTTC. Its translation: CASSTRPSGANVLTF.

This clone was counted only a few times. Written as DNA, the CDR3 is TGTGCCAGCAGTTTACTGGGCGGGACAGGGGGCCTGGACACTGAAGCTTTCTTT. Protein sequence: CASSLLGGTGGLDTEAFF. J is TRBJ1-1 and V is TRBV27; 12 bases are a match to TRBD1. The CDR3 loop spans 18 amino acids. The ends lost 2 bases at V and 3 bases at J; junction bases unmatched: 10. The germline gives CDR1 MNHEY, CDR2 SMNVEV (reference sequence).

The table lists this clone with a count of one. The chain employs TRBV19 and TRBJ2-7; D may be TRBD2 (6 bases). Trimming shortened V by 4 bases and J by 1 base, and 14 bases separated the two germline ends. The germline gives CDR1 LNHDA, CDR2 SQIVND (reference sequence). CDR3 length: 15 amino acids. CDR3 protein: CASSSGLALSYEQYF. Written as DNA, the CDR3 is TGTGCCAGTAGTAGCGGTCTAGCGTTATCCTACGAGCAGTACTTC.

The V call is TRBV19, the J call TRBJ2-7; D not resolved. CDR3 length: 11 residues. V gave up 4 bases and J gave up 6 bases, with 7 bases separating them. Germline V gene sequence: CDR1 LNHDA, CDR2 SQIVND (reference sequence). The CDR3 protein is CASSNLFEQYF. CDR3 DNA: TGTGCCAGTAGTAATCTGTTCGAGCAGTACTTC.

The chain couples TRBV28 to TRBJ2-5; D is possibly TRBD1 or TRBD2 (5 bases each). Germline V gives CDR1 MDHEN, CDR2 SYDVKM. The CDR3 is made up of 14 amino acids. V was shortened by 5 bases and J by 1 base, with 11 bases between the two germline ends. The CDR3 coding sequence is TGTGCCAGCAGTCAGCCGGGACGCCAAGAGACCCAGTACTTC. It codes for CASSQPGRQETQYF.

V and J are TRBV5-1 and TRBJ2-7; 9 bases are shared with TRBD2. V shed 0 bases and J 0 bases; nucleotides not matched to a gene: 7. The germline gives CDR1 SGHRS, CDR2 YFSETQ. This CDR3 region has 17 residues. The CDR3 DNA reads as TGCGCCAGCAGCTTGGGTAGCGGGGGAGGTGGCTCCTACGAGCAGTACTTC. Translating gives CASSLGSGGGGSYEQYF.

The chain uses TRBV6-5 and TRBJ2-7; D may be TRBD1 (5 bases). With 2 bases removed from V and 6 bases from J, the gap between germline ends came to 8 bases. Germline-derived CDR1 and CDR2 are MNHEY and SVGAGI. The CDR3 runs to 12 residues. In DNA form, the CDR3 reads TGTGCCAGCAGTTACCAAAGGGGCGAGCAGTACTTC. It encodes CASSYQRGEQYF.

The J gene is TRBJ2-7, the V gene TRBV11-3; D is unresolved. Trimming removed 0 bases at V and 1 base at J, with 10 bases between. The length of the CDR3 is 15 residues. CDR1 and CDR2 from the germline V gene are SGHNT and YENEEA. CDR3 loop: CASSLELGGSYEQYF. CDR3 sequence (DNA): TGTGCCAGCAGCTTAGAATTGGGCGGATCCTACGAGCAGTACTTC.

The V and J genes are TRBV7-9 and TRBJ2-3; the D gene is possibly TRBD2 (5 bases). This CDR3 comprises 14 residues. The ends were cut back, 1 base at V and 1 base at J, with 6 bases in the middle. Germline V CDR1 and CDR2: SEHNR, FQNEAQ (reference sequence). The CDR3 DNA reads as TGTGCCAGCAGCTTAGAGGGAGGCACAGATACGCAGTATTTT. Translated: CASSLEGGTDTQYF.

There are a few counts of this clone. The chain links TRBV14 to TRBJ1-4; no firm D call. V was cut by 2 bases and J by 0 bases, with 4 bases left in between. This CDR3 contains 14 residues. Germline V gene data show CDR1 as SGHDN and CDR2 as FVKESK. For the CDR3, the DNA is TGTGCCAGCAGCCAAAAAGCAACTAATGAAAAACTGTTTTTT. Its protein product is CASSQKATNEKLFF.

This sequence joins TRBV6-4 and TRBJ1-2; D unresolved. The CDR3 contains 8 residues. Germline values: CDR1 MRHNA, CDR2 SNTAGT. CDR3 sequence reads: CPHYGYTF. CDR3 bases: TGTCCACACTATGGCTACACCTTC.

V is TRBV5-1 and J is TRBJ2-1, with 11 bases identical to TRBD2. After removal of 4 bases from V and 7 bases from J, the junction contained 7 bases not matched to a gene. Germline V CDR1 and CDR2: SGHRS, YFSETQ. The CDR3 is 15 residues long. DNA of the CDR3: TGCGCCAGCAGCAGCGTAGCGGGAGGGATGAATGAGCAGTTCTTC. It yields the protein CASSSVAGGMNEQFF.

Comment on this clone: The junction shows a germline mismatch at one end, possibly a read error. V usage is TRBV7-7 and J usage is TRBJ2-2, with 8 positions matching TRBD2. This CDR3 has 14 amino acids. The germline V gene encodes CDR1 SSHAT and CDR2 FNYEAQ (reference sequence). Written as DNA, the CDR3 is TGTGCTAGCAGTCCGGGGGGGACCACCGGGGAGCTGTTTTTT. Its protein is CASSPGGTTGELFF.

This chain connects TRBV10-3 to TRBJ2-2, with D uncertain. The CDR3 has 16 amino acids. Germline V gene sequence: CDR1 ENHRY, CDR2 SYGVKD. Trimming took 0 bases from V and 0 from J, leaving 8 bases between them. The DNA of the CDR3 is TGTGCCATCAGTGAGTCAGGCAAGCCGAACACCGGGGAGCTGTTTTTT. Translated, it gives CAISESGKPNTGELFF.

The J gene is TRBJ1-5, the V gene TRBV5-6; 10 bases align to TRBD1. Germline V gene data show CDR1 as SGHDT and CDR2 as YYEEEE. V lost 0 bases, J lost 13 bases, and 7 bases stayed unmatched. The CDR3 is 14 amino acids. The CDR3 coding sequence is TGTGCCAGCAGCTTGGGACAGGGGGCGGGATCTCAGCATTTT. Protein: CASSLGQGAGSQHF.

V gene TRBV14 combines with J gene TRBJ1-2; 7 bases align to TRBD1. V was clipped by 2 bases and J by 4 bases; unmatched bases: 4. This CDR3 comprises 14 residues. Germline V gene lookup returns CDR1 SGHDN and CDR2 FVKESK. CDR3 in amino acids: CASSQQQGIYGYTF. As DNA, the CDR3 is TGTGCCAGCAGCCAACAACAGGGGATCTATGGCTACACCTTC.

This clone was detected only a few times. This chain connects TRBV2 to TRBJ1-5; TRBD1 matches 7 bases. J lost 5 bases, V lost 1 base, and 5 bases had no gene match. The CDR3 length is 15 residues. Germline loops: CDR1 SNHLY, CDR2 FYNNEI. The CDR3 nucleotides are TGTGCCAGCAGTGAAGATGGGGACAGACATCAGCCCCAGCATTTT. This encodes CASSEDGDRHQPQHF.

The chain joins TRBV6-1 to TRBJ2-1; 9 bases match TRBD2. This CDR3 region has 17 residues. J was trimmed by 5 bases and V by 0 bases; bases with no gene match: 8. Germline loops: CDR1 MNHNS, CDR2 SASEGT. The CDR3 bases are TGTGCCAGCAGTGAAGCAGGGCTAGCGGGAAGGCACAATGAGCAGTTCTTC. As protein: CASSEAGLAGRHNEQFF.

The chain couples TRBV6-1 to TRBJ2-6; TRBD1 might be the D (6 bases). Germline CDR1 and CDR2: MNHNS and SASEGT. This CDR3 is 14 amino acids long. V lost 8 bases and J 2 bases, leaving 10 bases between the germline ends. Here the CDR3 DNA reads TGTGCCAGCCCAGGGGCCCCTGGGGCCAACGTCCTGACTTTC. Translated, it gives CASPGAPGANVLTF.

The chain combines TRBV7-8 with TRBJ2-1; no clear D gene. The CDR3 extends over 13 amino acids. The V gene's germline CDR1 is SGHVS and CDR2 FQNEAQ. Trimming cost V 3 bases and J 3 bases, with 6 bases left between them. The CDR3 here is CASSFPGYNEQFF. CDR3 DNA sequence: TGTGCCAGCAGCTTCCCGGGCTACAATGAGCAGTTCTTC.

The chain carries TRBV11-3 and TRBJ2-3; maybe TRBD2 (5 bases). V lost 3 bases and J lost 1, with 8 bases in between. This CDR3 has 14 residues. Per the germline V gene, CDR1 is SGHNT and CDR2 is YENEEA. CDR3 nucleotides: TGTGCCAGCAGCTTCAGTAGCGGCACAGATACGCAGTATTTT. This gives the protein CASSFSSGTDTQYF.

The rearrangement joins TRBV6-5 to TRBJ2-3; 7 nucleotides align to TRBD1. V was clipped by 9 bases and J by 4 bases; unmatched bases: 7. Per germline, CDR1 MNHEY and CDR2 SVGAGI. The CDR3 spans 13 residues. CDR3 in DNA: TGTGCCAGTAAAACAGGGGCGGCAGATACGCAGTATTTT. Protein product: CASKTGAADTQYF.